This entry lists 15 T cell receptor delta chains sequenced from one sample in a study of gamma-delta chains in newborns, infants, children. TCRdb applied CATT to the reads for clone calling. The sample has about 3,500 delta-chain clones, roughly 0.6% seen once; the top ten hold more than 13%. Sequenced input: blood. These receptors were collected from a child who was a newborn, infant or young child, either healthy, febrile or measles-vaccinated (not recorded which).

In its sample, this clone was seen a few times. TCRdb records a much larger clone's protein for this DNA, with a difference at residue 3 that likely arises from a read error; the protein given is the translation of the DNA. V and J are TRDV2 and TRDJ2, with 8 nucleotides matching TRDD3. The CDR3 extends over 14 amino acids. Germline values: CDR1 GEAIGNYY, CDR2 EKD. The CDR3 DNA reads as TGTGCCCGTGACACCTGGGGATACACAGCACAACTCTTCTTT. Protein product: CARDTWGYTAQLFF.

This clone ranks as medium-sized. A single base is all that separates this from a far larger clone, so a read error is likely. The chain recombines TRDV2 with TRDJ2; 7 bases line up with TRDD3. Germline trimming cut 3 bases from V and 5 bases from J; bases unmatched to any gene: 5. Germline CDR1 and CDR2: GEAIGNYY and EKD. The CDR3 covers 14 residues. CDR3 nucleotide sequence: TGTGCCTGTGACGTACCGGGGGATACAGCACAACTCTTCTTT. Its translation: CACDVPGDTAQLFF.

This clone was counted only a few times. It is likely a read error: a sequence one base away is far more abundant. Other DNA sequences in the sample encode the same CDR3. This rearrangement joins TRDV2 to TRDJ3, with 12 bases lining up with TRDD3. The CDR3 extends over 21 amino acids. Germline CDR1 reads GEAIGNYY; CDR2 reads EKD. CDR3 nucleotide sequence: TGTGCCTGTGACACCGGCTCTACTGGGGGATACTTCTCCTGGGACACCCGGCAGATGTTTTTC. Residues: CACDTGSTGGYFSWDTRQMFF.

This clone was observed at least ten times. This sequence is one base from a far larger clone and is likely a read error. CDR3 region: CACDNWGGSWDTRQMFF. The CDR3 DNA reads TGTGCCTGTGACAACTGGGGGGGCTCCTGGGACACCCGACAGATGTTTTTC. This chain joins TRDV2 and TRDJ3; 8 nucleotides match TRDD3. This CDR3 has 17 residues. Trimming at V came to 2 bases and at J to 0 bases, leaving 2 bases not matched to a gene. The germline V gene encodes CDR1 GEAIGNYY and CDR2 EKD.

Comments on this clone: With only one base between it and a far larger clone, this is likely a read error. Other DNA sequences from this sample encode an identical CDR3 as well. V usage is TRDV2 and J usage is TRDJ3, with D maybe TRDD3 (5 bases). This CDR3 spans 17 amino acids. Germline V gives CDR1 GEAIGNYY, CDR2 EKD. CDR3 in amino acids: CACDTAGSSWDTRQMFF. CDR3 nucleotides: TGTGCCTGCGACACCGCTGGGAGCTCCTGGGACACCCGACAGATGTTTTTC.

A few counts support this clone. A far larger clone is just one base off, so this is likely a read error. Other DNA sequences from this sample encode an identical CDR3 as well. The CDR3 coding sequence is TGTGCCTGTGATCGACTGGGGGATATAGAAAAGACTGCACAACTCTTCTTT. Amino acids: CACDRLGDIEKTAQLFF. The rearrangement joins TRDV2 to TRDJ2; TRDD3 matches at 11 bases. The V gene's germline CDR1 is GEAIGNYY and CDR2 EKD. This CDR3 is 17 amino acids long. Trimming cost V 4 bases and J 8 bases; bases outside gene matches: 14.

For this clone: TCRdb's listed protein matches a much larger clone and diverges from this DNA's translation at residue 5, likely through a read error; the protein shown comes from the DNA. The V call is TRDV2, the J call TRDJ3; TRDD3 agrees at 8 bases. The V and J ends lost 3 bases and 2 bases, in that order; junction bases with no gene match: 5. The CDR3 is 17 amino acids. Germline loops: CDR1 GEAIGNYY, CDR2 EKD. The CDR3 nucleotides are TGTGCCTGTGACTCAGTACTGGGGGCCTGGGACACCCGACAGATGTTTTTC. This encodes CACDSVLGAWDTRQMFF.

As to this clone: This likely traces to a read error, being one base from a far larger clone. Other nucleotide sequences in the sample specify the same CDR3. This chain links TRDV2 with TRDJ3; TRDD3 matches 11 bases. CDR3 length: 21 amino acids. Per germline, CDR1 GEAIGNYY and CDR2 EKD. The chain's CDR3 is CACDTPHGGYGSSWDTRQVFF. The CDR3 DNA reads TGTGCCTGTGACACACCCCATGGGGGATACGGGAGCTCCTGGGACACCCGACAGGTGTTTTTC.

As for this clone: TCRdb lists the protein of a much larger clone for this DNA, which differs at residue 8, so this is likely a read error; the protein given here is translated from the DNA itself. This chain links TRDV2 with TRDJ3; TRDD3 agrees at 7 bases. Germline V gene lookup returns CDR1 GEAIGNYY and CDR2 EKD. The junction had 4 bases not matched to a gene; V was cut back by 2 bases and J by 1 base. The CDR3 is made up of 17 amino acids. The CDR3 sequence: CACDSTGVSWDTRQMFF. The CDR3 nucleotides are TGTGCCTGTGACAGTACTGGGGTATCCTGGGACACCCGACAGATGTTTTTC.

Notes on this clone: TCRdb assigns this DNA the protein of a much larger clone, which departs from its translation at residue 14; this likely reflects a read error, and the protein shown comes from translating the DNA. The chain combines TRDV2 with TRDJ3, with 7 nucleotides matching TRDD3. CDR1 is GEAIGNYY and CDR2 is EKD in the germline V gene. This CDR3 contains 18 residues. Written as DNA, the CDR3 is TGTGCCTGTGATCTACTGGGGATCTCCTCCTGGGACACCCAACAGATGTTTTTC. Translation: CACDLLGISSWDTQQMFF.

This clone is large (0.1 to 1%) within its sample. This sample also contains other DNA sequences that code for the same CDR3. The V gene is TRDV2, the J gene TRDJ3; TRDD3 matches 10 bases. The trim removed 0 bases at V and 4 bases at J, leaving 2 bases unmatched. The CDR3 sequence is 17 residues long. The germline CDR1 and CDR2 sequences are GEAIGNYY and EKD. Written as DNA, the CDR3 is TGTGCCTGTGACACCGCTGGGGGATATTGGGACACCCGACAGATGTTTTTC. Its translation is CACDTAGGYWDTRQMFF.

This clone showed up just a few times. The TCRdb record carries a much larger clone's protein, which differs from this DNA's translation at residue 13; a read error is the likely cause, and the protein listed here is the DNA translation. For the CDR3, the DNA is TGTGCCTGTGACACCGCTGGGGGAATCGCCTGGGACGCCCGACAGATGTTTTTC. Protein product: CACDTAGGIAWDARQMFF. The V gene is TRDV2, the J gene TRDJ3; TRDD3 matches 8 bases. The CDR3 spans 18 residues. The germline V gene encodes CDR1 GEAIGNYY and CDR2 EKD.

Comments on this clone: This is likely an artifact of a read error, given a far larger clone one base away. CDR3 in amino acids: CAYWASTAQLFF. The CDR3 DNA reads as TGTGCCTACTGGGCTTCGACAGCACAACTCTTCTTT. The chain couples TRDV2 to TRDJ2; D is perhaps TRDD3 (6 bases). This CDR3 region has 12 residues. Germline assignment: CDR1 GEAIGNYY and CDR2 EKD. V was shortened by 8 bases and J by 4 bases, with 10 bases between the two germline ends.

Comments on this clone: The protein TCRdb gives is from a much larger clone and does not agree with this DNA's translation at residue 6, likely a read error; the protein shown here comes from the DNA. V and J are TRDV2 and TRDJ1, with 9 bases aligning to TRDD3. The ends lost 1 base at V and 0 bases at J; junction bases unmatched: 5. From germline, CDR1 is GEAIGNYY and CDR2 EKD. The CDR3 is 16 amino acids. The CDR3 is CACDTIGDTYTDKLIF. CDR3 sequence (DNA): TGTGCCTGTGACACAATAGGGGATACGTACACCGATAAACTCATCTTT.

Comments on this clone: Being one base from a much bigger clone, this may be a read error. This sequence joins TRDV2 and TRDJ3, with D tentatively TRDD3 (5 bases). This CDR3 is 17 amino acids long. CDR1 and CDR2 (germline): GEAIGNYY, EKD. The CDR3 reads CACDSVNKPWGTRQMFF. The CDR3 region has the DNA TGTGCCTGTGACAGTGTGAACAAACCGTGGGGCACCCGACAGATGTTTTTC.